One and the same sample provided the 3 T cell receptor beta chains below, sequenced in a study of T cell changes during pregnancy in multiple sclerosis. The protocol was immunoSEQ multiplex PCR, while the TCRdb copy is restricted to in-frame clones and leaves out a portion. This table has over 65,000 clones, 85% to 95% appearing once. This material consisted of peripheral blood, taken in the first trimester of pregnancy. The receptors originated from a female donor in good health, enrolled as a control in a pregnancy study.

The chain has TRBV6-1 and TRBJ2-7; 9 positions agree with TRBD1. J was trimmed by 3 bases and V by 6 bases; bases with no gene match: 6. This CDR3 has 14 amino acids. In germline, CDR1 is MNHNS, CDR2 SASEGT. For the CDR3, the DNA is TGTGCCAGCAGCGAATGGGGACAGGGCTACGAGCAGTACTTC. This codes for CASSEWGQGYEQYF.

This clone was seen a few times. CDR3 protein: CASSPRSSSRSGTQYF. The CDR3 nucleotides are TGTGCCAGCAGCCCCCGGTCGTCTAGCCGAAGTGGGACCCAGTACTTC. The chain is built from TRBV9 and TRBJ2-5; TRBD2 is a possible D gene (5 bases). The germline V gene has CDR1 SGDLS and CDR2 YYNGEE. The CDR3 is 16 residues long. V lost 4 bases and J lost 7, with 23 bases in between.

The rearrangement links TRBV15 to TRBJ1-1; no clear D gene. Germline V gives CDR1 LNHNV, CDR2 YYDKDF (reference sequence). CDR3 size: 11 residues. The V gene lost 3 bases and the J gene lost 6 bases, with 5 bases spanning the gap. The CDR3 loop is CATSRRSEAFF. CDR3 bases: TGTGCCACCAGCAGGAGGTCTGAAGCTTTCTTT.